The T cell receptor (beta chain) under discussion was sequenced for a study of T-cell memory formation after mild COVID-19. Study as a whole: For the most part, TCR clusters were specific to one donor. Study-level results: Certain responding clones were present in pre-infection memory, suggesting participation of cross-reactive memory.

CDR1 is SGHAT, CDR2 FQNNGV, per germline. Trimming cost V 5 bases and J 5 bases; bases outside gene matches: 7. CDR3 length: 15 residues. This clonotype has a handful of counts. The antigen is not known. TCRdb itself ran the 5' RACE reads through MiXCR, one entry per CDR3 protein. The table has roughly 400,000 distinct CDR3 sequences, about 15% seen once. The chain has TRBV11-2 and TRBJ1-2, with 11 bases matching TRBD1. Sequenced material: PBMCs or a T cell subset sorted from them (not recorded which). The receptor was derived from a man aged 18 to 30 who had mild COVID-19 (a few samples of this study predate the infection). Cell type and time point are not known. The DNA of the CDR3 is TGTGCCAGCAGCGAAGGGTGGGACAGGGGGTATGGCTACACCTTC. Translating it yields CASSEGWDRGYGYTF.